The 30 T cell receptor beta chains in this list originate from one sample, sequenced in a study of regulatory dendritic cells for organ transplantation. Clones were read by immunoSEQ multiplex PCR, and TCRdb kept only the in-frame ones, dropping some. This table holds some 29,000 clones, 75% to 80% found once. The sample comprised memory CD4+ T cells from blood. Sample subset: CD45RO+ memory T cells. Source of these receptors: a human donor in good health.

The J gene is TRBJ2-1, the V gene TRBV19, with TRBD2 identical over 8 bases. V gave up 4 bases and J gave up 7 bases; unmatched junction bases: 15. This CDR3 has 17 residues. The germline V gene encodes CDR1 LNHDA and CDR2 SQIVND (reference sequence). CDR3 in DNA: TGTGCCAGTAGTAGTCTTCGTGCGGGAGGTTTTCGAAATGAGCAGTTCTTC. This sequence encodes CASSSLRAGGFRNEQFF.

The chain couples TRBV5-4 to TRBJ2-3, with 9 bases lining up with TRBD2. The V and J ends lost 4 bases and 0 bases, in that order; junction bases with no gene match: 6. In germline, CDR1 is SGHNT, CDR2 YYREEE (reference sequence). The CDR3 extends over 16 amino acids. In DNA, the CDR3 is TGTGCCAGCAGCATCAGACTAGCGGCCAGCACAGATACGCAGTATTTT. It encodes CASSIRLAASTDTQYF.

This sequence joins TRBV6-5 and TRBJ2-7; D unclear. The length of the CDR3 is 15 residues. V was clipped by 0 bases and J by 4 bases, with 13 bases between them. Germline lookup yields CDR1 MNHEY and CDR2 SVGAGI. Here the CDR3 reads CASSYSTGSVYEQYF. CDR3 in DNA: TGTGCCAGCAGTTACTCGACCGGATCAGTATACGAGCAGTACTTC.

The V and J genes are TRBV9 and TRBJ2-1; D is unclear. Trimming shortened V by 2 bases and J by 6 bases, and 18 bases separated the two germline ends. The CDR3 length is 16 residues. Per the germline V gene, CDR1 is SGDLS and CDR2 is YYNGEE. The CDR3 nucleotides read TGTGCCAGCAGCGTTGGGCCCCCACACCAGCTCAATGAGCAGTTCTTC. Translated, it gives CASSVGPPHQLNEQFF.

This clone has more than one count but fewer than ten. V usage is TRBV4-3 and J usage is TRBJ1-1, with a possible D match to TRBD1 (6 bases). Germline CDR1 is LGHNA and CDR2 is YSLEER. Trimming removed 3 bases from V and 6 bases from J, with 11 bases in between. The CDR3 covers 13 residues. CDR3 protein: CASSHSTGSEAFF. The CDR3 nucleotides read TGCGCCAGCAGCCATAGTACAGGGTCTGAAGCTTTCTTT.

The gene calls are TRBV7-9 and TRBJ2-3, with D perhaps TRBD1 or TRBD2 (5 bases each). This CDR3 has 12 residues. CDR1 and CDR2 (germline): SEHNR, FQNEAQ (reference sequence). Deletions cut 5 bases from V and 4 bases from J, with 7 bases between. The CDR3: CASSTGPDTQYF. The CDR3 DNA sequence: TGTGCCAGCAGCACGGGACCAGATACGCAGTATTTT.

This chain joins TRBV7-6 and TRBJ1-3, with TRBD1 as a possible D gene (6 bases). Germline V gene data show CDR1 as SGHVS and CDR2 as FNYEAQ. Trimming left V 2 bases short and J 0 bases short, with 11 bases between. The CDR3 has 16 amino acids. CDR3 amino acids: CASSLRTAHSGNTIYF. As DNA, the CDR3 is TGTGCCAGCAGCTTACGGACAGCTCACTCTGGAAACACCATATATTTT.

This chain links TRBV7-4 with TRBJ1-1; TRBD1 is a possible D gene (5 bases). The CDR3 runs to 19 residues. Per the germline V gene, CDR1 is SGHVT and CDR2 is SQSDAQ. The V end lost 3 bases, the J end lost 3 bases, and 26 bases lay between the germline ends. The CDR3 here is CASSLAGYLHVGGDTEAFF. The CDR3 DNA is TGTGCCAGCAGCTTGGCAGGGTACCTCCACGTGGGTGGGGACACTGAAGCTTTCTTT. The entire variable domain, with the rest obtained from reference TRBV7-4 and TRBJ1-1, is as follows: GAGVSQSPRYKVAKRGRDVALRCDSISGHVTLYWYRQTLGQGSEVLTYSQSDAQRDKSGRPSGRFSAERPERSVSTLKIQRTEQGDSAVYLCASSLAGYLHVGGDTEAFFGQGTRLTVV.

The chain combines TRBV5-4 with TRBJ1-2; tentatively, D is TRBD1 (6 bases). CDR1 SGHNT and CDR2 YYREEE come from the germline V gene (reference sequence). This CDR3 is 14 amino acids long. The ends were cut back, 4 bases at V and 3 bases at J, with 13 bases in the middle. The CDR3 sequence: CASSIRQGYYGYTF. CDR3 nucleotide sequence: TGTGCCAGCAGCATCAGGCAGGGGTACTATGGCTACACCTTC. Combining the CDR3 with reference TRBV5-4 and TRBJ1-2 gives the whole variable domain ETGVTQSPTHLIKTRGQQVTLRCSSQSGHNTVSWYQQALGQGPQFIFQYYREEENGRGNFPPRFSGLQFPNYSSELNVNALELDDSALYLCASSIRQGYYGYTFGSGTRLTVV.

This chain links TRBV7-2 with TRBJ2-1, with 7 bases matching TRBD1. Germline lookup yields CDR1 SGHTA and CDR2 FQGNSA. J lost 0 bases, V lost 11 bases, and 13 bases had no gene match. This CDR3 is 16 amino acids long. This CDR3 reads CASGDRTASSYNEQFF. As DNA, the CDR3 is TGTGCCTCTGGGGACAGAACCGCCAGCTCCTACAATGAGCAGTTCTTC.

As DNA, the CDR3 is TGCGCCAGCAGCTTGGACCGGGTGCGGGGTGGAAACACCATATATTTT. It is translated as CASSLDRVRGGNTIYF. The chain has TRBV5-1 and TRBJ1-3; D remains ambiguous. The V end lost 0 bases, the J end lost 3 bases, and 13 bases lay between the germline ends. CDR3 size: 16 residues. The germline V gene encodes CDR1 SGHRS and CDR2 YFSETQ.

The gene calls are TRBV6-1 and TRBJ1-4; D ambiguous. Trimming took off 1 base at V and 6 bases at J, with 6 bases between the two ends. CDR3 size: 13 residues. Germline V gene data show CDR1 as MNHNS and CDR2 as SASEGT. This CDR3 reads CASSEVPDEKLFF. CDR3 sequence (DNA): TGTGCCAGCAGTGAAGTCCCGGATGAAAAACTGTTTTTT.

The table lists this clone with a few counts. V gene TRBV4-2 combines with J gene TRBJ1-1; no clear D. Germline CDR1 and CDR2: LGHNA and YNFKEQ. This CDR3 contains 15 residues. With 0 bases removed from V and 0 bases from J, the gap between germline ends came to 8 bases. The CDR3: CASSQDLALNTEAFF. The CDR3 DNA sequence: TGTGCCAGCAGCCAAGACTTGGCACTGAACACTGAAGCTTTCTTT.

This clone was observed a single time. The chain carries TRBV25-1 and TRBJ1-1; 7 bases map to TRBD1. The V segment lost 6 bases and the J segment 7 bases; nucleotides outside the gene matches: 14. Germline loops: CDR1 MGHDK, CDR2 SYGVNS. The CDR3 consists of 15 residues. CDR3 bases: TGTGCCAGCAGCGACCCGGGACAGAGCACGTATGAAGCTTTCTTT. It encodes CASSDPGQSTYEAFF.

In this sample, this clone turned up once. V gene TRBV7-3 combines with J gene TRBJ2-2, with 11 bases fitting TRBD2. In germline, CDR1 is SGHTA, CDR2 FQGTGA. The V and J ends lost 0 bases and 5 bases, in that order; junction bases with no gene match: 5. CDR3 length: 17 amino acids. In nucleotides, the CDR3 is TGTGCCAGCAGCTTAACGGGTGGGACTAGCGGAACCGGGGAGCTGTTTTTT. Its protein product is CASSLTGGTSGTGELFF.

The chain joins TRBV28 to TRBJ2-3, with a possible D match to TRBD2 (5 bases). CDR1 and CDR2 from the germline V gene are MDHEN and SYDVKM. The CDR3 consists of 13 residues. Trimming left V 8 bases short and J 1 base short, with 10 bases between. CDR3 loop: CASEEAGTDTQYF. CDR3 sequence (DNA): TGTGCCAGCGAGGAGGCCGGCACAGATACGCAGTATTTT.

The CDR3, as DNA: TGTGCTGCTACGCGGACAGGGGGAACTGAAGCTTTCTTT. It translates to CAATRTGGTEAFF. J is TRBJ1-1 and V is TRBV6-1, with 10 nucleotides matching TRBD1. The CDR3 loop spans 13 amino acids. CDR1 and CDR2 (germline): MNHNS, SASEGT.

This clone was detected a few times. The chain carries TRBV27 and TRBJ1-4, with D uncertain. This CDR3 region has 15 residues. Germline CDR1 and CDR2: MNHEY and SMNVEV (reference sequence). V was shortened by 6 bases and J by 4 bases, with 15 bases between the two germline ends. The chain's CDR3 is CASSHRRGGNEKLFF. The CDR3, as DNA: TGTGCCAGCAGCCACCGGCGGGGTGGTAATGAAAAACTGTTTTTT.

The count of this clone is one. The CDR3 DNA reads TGTGCCAGCAGCCCACCTTCTGATTATGGCGGGGAGCTGTTTTTT. It translates to CASSPPSDYGGELFF. The genes are TRBV7-9 and TRBJ2-2; no reliable D call. The germline V and J ends were trimmed by 5 bases and 7 bases, with 17 bases remaining between them. The germline CDR1 and CDR2 sequences are SEHNR and FQNEAQ (reference sequence). The CDR3 length is 15 residues. Looking up the rest from reference TRBV7-9 and TRBJ2-2 gives the full variable domain: DTGVSQNPRHKITKRGQNVTFRCDPISEHNRLYWYRQTLGQGPEFLTYFQNEAQLEKSRLLSDRFSAERPKGSFSTLEIQRTEQGDSAMYLCASSPPSDYGGELFFGEGSRLTVL.

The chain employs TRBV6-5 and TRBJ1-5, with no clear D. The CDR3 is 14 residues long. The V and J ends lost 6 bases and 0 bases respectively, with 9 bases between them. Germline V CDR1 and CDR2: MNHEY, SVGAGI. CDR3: CASRGAYSNQPQHF. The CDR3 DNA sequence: TGTGCCAGCAGGGGAGCCTATAGCAATCAGCCCCAGCATTTT.

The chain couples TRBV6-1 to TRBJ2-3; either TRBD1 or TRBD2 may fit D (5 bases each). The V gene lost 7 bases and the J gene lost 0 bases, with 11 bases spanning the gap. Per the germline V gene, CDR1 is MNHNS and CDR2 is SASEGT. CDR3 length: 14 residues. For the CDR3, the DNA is TGTGCCAGCATCCGGTGGGACAGCACAGATACGCAGTATTTT. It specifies CASIRWDSTDTQYF.

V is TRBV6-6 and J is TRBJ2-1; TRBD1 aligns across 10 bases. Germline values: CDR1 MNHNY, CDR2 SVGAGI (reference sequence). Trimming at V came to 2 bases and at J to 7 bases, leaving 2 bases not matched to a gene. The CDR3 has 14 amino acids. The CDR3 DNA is TGTGCCAGCAGTTACGGACAGGGGGGTAATGAGCAGTTCTTC. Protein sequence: CASSYGQGGNEQFF.

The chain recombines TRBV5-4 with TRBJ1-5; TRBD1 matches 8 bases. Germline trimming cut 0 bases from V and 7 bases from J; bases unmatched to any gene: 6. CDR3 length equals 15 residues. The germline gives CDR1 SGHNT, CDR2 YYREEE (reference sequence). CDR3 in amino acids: CASSLEQGVVQPQHF. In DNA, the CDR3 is TGTGCCAGCAGCTTGGAACAGGGGGTAGTACAGCCCCAGCATTTT.

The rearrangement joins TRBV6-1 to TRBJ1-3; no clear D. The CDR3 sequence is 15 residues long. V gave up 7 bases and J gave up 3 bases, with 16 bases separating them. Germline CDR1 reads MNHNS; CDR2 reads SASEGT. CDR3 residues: CASTRVRENGNTIYF. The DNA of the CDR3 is TGTGCCAGCACCCGCGTCCGGGAAAATGGAAACACCATATATTTT.

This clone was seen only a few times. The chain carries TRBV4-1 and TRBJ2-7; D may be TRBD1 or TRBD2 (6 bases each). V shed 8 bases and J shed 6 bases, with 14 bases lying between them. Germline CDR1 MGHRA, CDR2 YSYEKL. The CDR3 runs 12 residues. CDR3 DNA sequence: TGCGCCAGCCGGGGGCCCGTGGGCGAGCAGTACTTC. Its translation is CASRGPVGEQYF.

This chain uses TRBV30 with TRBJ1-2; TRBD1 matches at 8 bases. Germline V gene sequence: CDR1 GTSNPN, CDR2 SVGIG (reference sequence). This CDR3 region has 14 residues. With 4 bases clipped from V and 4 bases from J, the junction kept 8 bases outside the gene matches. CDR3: CAWMPPGGGYGYTF. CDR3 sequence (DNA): TGTGCCTGGATGCCCCCAGGGGGCGGCTATGGCTACACCTTC. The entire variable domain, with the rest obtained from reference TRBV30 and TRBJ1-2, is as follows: SQTIHQWPATLVQPVGSPLSLECTVEGTSNPNLYWYRQAAGRGLQLLFYSVGIGQISSEVPQNLSASRPQDRQFILSSKKLLLSDSGFYLCAWMPPGGGYGYTFGSGTRLTVV.

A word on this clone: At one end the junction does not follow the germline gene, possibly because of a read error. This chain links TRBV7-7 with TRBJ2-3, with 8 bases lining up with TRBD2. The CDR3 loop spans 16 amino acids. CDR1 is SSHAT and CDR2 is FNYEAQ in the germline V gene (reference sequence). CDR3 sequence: CASSPNSGDPIHTQYF. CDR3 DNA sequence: TGTGCTAGCAGCCCCAATAGCGGGGACCCTATCCATACGCAGTATTTT.

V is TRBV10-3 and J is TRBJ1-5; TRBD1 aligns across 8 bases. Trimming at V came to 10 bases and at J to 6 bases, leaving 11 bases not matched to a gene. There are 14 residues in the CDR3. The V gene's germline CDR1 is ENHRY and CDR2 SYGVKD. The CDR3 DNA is TGTGCCACAAGACAGGGGCCCCTGGGTCAGCCCCAGCATTTT. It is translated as CATRQGPLGQPQHF.

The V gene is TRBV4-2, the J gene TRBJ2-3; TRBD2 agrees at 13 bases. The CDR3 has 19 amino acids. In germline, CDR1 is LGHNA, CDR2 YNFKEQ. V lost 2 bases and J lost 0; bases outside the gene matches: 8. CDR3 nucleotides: TGTGCCAGCAGCCAATCTGGGACTAGCGGGGATGGGAGCACAGATACGCAGTATTTT. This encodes CASSQSGTSGDGSTDTQYF.

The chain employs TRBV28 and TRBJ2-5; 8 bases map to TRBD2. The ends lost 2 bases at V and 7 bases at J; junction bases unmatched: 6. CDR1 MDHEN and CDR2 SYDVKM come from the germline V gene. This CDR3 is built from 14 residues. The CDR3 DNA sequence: TGTGCCAGCAGTTTAACTAGCGGCGGTGGGACCCAGTACTTC. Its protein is CASSLTSGGGTQYF.